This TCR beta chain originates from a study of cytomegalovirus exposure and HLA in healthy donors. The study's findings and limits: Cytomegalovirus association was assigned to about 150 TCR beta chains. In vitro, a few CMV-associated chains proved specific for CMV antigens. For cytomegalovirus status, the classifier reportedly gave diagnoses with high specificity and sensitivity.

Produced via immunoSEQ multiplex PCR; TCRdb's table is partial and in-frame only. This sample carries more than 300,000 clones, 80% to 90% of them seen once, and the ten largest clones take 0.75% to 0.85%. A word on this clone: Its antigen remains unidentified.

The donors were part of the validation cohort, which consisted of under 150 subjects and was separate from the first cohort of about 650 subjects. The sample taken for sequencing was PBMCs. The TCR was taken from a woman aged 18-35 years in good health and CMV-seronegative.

The chain's CDR3 is CSVTTGQWVLEQYF. The CDR3 DNA reads TGCAGCGTGACCACGGGACAGTGGGTCTTGGAGCAGTACTTC. This chain joins TRBV29-1 and TRBJ2-7; the match to TRBD1 covers 7 bases. V dropped 6 bases and J dropped 7; count of bases not matched to a gene: 15. CDR3 length: 14 amino acids. From germline, CDR1 is SQVTM and CDR2 ANQGSEA.